The 22 T cell receptor beta chains below come from one sample, sequenced in a study of graft-versus-host responses after intestinal transplantation. This table comes from immunoSEQ multiplex PCR, and its TCRdb copy is limited to in-frame clones, with some not included. Of 75,000 to 100,000 clones listed, more than 80% are singletons. The sample was PBMCs, taken 453 days after intestinal transplant. Every receptor here comes from a human patient who received an intestinal transplant, so some T cells may come from the graft donor.

The rearrangement uses TRBV29-1 and TRBJ2-1; D might be TRBD1 (9 bases). The V and J ends lost 7 bases and 4 bases respectively, with 17 bases between them. Germline V gives CDR1 SQVTM, CDR2 ANQGSEA. The CDR3 sequence is 14 residues long. CDR3 nucleotides: TGCAGCGCCGGGGGGGGACAGGGTTACAATGAGCAGTTCTTC. Encoded protein: CSAGGGQGYNEQFF.

The chain uses TRBV18 and TRBJ2-5; D gene uncertain. The CDR3 is 13 residues long. Deletions cut 2 bases from V and 5 bases from J, with 9 bases between. From germline, CDR1 is KGHSH and CDR2 LQKENI. Here the CDR3 DNA reads TGTGCCAGCTCACCAACGTGGGGTGAGACCCAGTACTTC. Translated: CASSPTWGETQYF.

The table lists this clone with a count of one. The chain employs TRBV5-1 and TRBJ1-6, with a tentative D call TRBD1 (5 bases). This CDR3 comprises 14 residues. Germline V gives CDR1 SGHRS, CDR2 YFSETQ. V was cut by 3 bases and J by 10 bases, with 14 bases left in between. This CDR3 is CASSSLPWGSPLHF. In nucleotides, the CDR3 is TGCGCCAGCAGCTCGCTGCCCTGGGGGTCACCCCTCCACTTT.

The rearrangement uses TRBV19 and TRBJ2-5, with TRBD2 as a possible D gene (6 bases). The ends were cut back, 8 bases at V and 2 bases at J, with 9 bases in the middle. This CDR3 comprises 12 residues. Germline V gene sequence: CDR1 LNHDA, CDR2 SQIVND (reference sequence). CDR3 bases: TGTGCCAGTGGGGACTGGCAAGAGACCCAGTACTTC. The encoded protein is CASGDWQETQYF.

The chain is built from TRBV7-9 and TRBJ2-3, with D unclear. V lost 1 base, J lost 1 base, and 9 bases lay in between. This CDR3 has 15 amino acids. Per germline, CDR1 SEHNR and CDR2 FQNEAQ (reference sequence). CDR3: CASSLGLGGTDTQYF. CDR3 nucleotide sequence: TGTGCCAGCAGCTTAGGTCTGGGTGGCACAGATACGCAGTATTTT.

CDR3 sequence reads: CASSLAGQGQGGTQYF. The CDR3, as DNA: TGTGCCAGCAGCTTAGCAGGACAGGGCCAGGGAGGGACCCAGTACTTC. V gene TRBV13 combines with J gene TRBJ2-5, with 8 nucleotides matching TRBD1. Germline V CDR1 and CDR2: PRHDT, FYEKMQ (reference sequence). The CDR3 has 16 amino acids. V dropped 1 base and J dropped 7; count of bases not matched to a gene: 11. The full variable domain, rest sourced from reference TRBV13 and TRBJ2-5, is AAGVIQSPRHLIKEKRETATLKCYPIPRHDTVYWYQQGPGQDPQFLISFYEKMQSDKGSIPDRFSAQQFSDYHSELNMSSLELGDSALYFCASSLAGQGQGGTQYFGPGTRLLVL.

A remark on this clone: Other DNA variants within this sample encode the same CDR3. The chain employs TRBV5-4 and TRBJ1-1; unclear D gene. Trimming removed 4 bases at V and 0 bases at J, with 10 bases between. Germline V CDR1 and CDR2: SGHNT, YYREEE (reference sequence). The length of the CDR3 is 14 residues. Here the CDR3 reads CASSLTGLNTEAFF. The CDR3 DNA reads TGTGCCAGCAGCCTGACGGGGTTGAACACTGAAGCTTTCTTT.

The J gene is TRBJ2-2, the V gene TRBV13; D ambiguous. The CDR3 runs 14 residues. In germline, CDR1 is PRHDT, CDR2 FYEKMQ (reference sequence). Trimming cost V 4 bases and J 5 bases, with 11 bases left between them. CDR3 loop: CASSSGRPTGELFF. The CDR3 region has the DNA TGTGCCAGCAGCTCAGGACGCCCAACCGGGGAGCTGTTTTTT.

V usage is TRBV6-1 and J usage is TRBJ1-6, with no clear D. Looked up from germline, CDR1 is MNHNS and CDR2 is SASEGT. Trimming pared 2 bases from V and 9 bases from J, leaving 8 bases between. The CDR3 covers 13 residues. CDR3 protein: CASSEYGVSPLHF. CDR3 DNA: TGTGCCAGCAGTGAATATGGAGTTTCACCCCTCCACTTT.

The genes are TRBV27 and TRBJ1-1, with a tentative D call TRBD1 (5 bases). Between the trimmed V and J ends, which lost 6 bases and 11 bases, there was a span of 16 bases. The germline CDR1 and CDR2 sequences are MNHEY and SMNVEV (reference sequence). The CDR3 length is 12 residues. The CDR3 sequence is CASSRGTSEAFF. The CDR3 nucleotides are TGTGCCAGCAGCCGAGGGACGTCGGAGGCTTTCTTT.

This clone was detected once. The chain joins TRBV5-8 to TRBJ2-1; TRBD2 matches at 10 bases. CDR1 and CDR2 (germline): SGHTS, YDEGEE. Trimming cost V 1 base and J 10 bases; bases outside gene matches: 5. CDR3 length equals 14 residues. The CDR3 DNA reads as TGTGCCAGCAGCTTGACAATACTAGCGGGAGAGCAGTTCTTC. Protein product: CASSLTILAGEQFF.

This sequence joins TRBV28 and TRBJ1-2; TRBD1 aligns across 8 bases. The germline V gene has CDR1 MDHEN and CDR2 SYDVKM. The CDR3 runs 14 residues. Unmatched junction bases numbered 8, after V lost 5 bases and J lost 6 bases. The CDR3 protein is CASSPTGVRDGYTF. CDR3 in DNA: TGTGCCAGCAGTCCGACAGGGGTGAGGGATGGCTACACCTTC.

The CDR3 loop reads CASSLTGNTEAFF. The CDR3 region has the DNA TGTGCCAGCAGCTTAACAGGGAACACTGAAGCTTTCTTT. The rearrangement links TRBV7-3 to TRBJ1-1; D remains unclear. The V gene's germline CDR1 is SGHTA and CDR2 FQGTGA. V shed 0 bases and J shed 1 base, with 3 bases lying between them. This CDR3 is built from 13 residues.

Only one count was recorded for this clone. V and J are TRBV6-6 and TRBJ2-3, with TRBD1 identical over 8 bases. Losses at the gene ends were 2 bases for V and 2 bases for J; bases not matched to a gene: 3. This CDR3 has 15 residues. Per germline, CDR1 MNHNY and CDR2 SVGAGI (reference sequence). The CDR3 coding sequence is TGTGCCAGCAGTTACGGACAGGGCTACACAGATACGCAGTATTTT. It translates to CASSYGQGYTDTQYF.

This chain uses TRBV6-1 with TRBJ2-7; D gene uncertain. Germline V CDR1 and CDR2: MNHNS, SASEGT. There are 11 residues in the CDR3. Trimming left V 2 bases short and J 4 bases short, with 3 bases between. CDR3 protein: CASSESYEQYF. CDR3 DNA sequence: TGTGCCAGCAGTGAATCTTACGAGCAGTACTTC.

The chain couples TRBV18 to TRBJ2-5; TRBD1 or TRBD2 may be the D gene (5 bases each). Germline loops: CDR1 KGHSH, CDR2 LQKENI. The CDR3 runs to 15 residues. Trimming cost V 5 bases and J 5 bases, with 18 bases left between them. CDR3 region: CASSTYLEGQETQYF. The CDR3 nucleotides are TGTGCCAGCTCAACTTACCTCGAGGGGCAGGAGACCCAGTACTTC.

Worth noting for this clone: One junction end does not reproduce the germline sequence, and a read error may be involved. This specimen includes other DNA sequences encoding the same CDR3. The rearrangement uses TRBV6-5 and TRBJ1-1; 7 bases are a match to TRBD1. The CDR3 covers 14 residues. Per germline, CDR1 MNHEY and CDR2 SVGAGI. The CDR3, as DNA: TGTGCCACTACTACAGGGGTCATGAATACTGAAGCTTTCTTT. It translates to CATTTGVMNTEAFF.

This clone was recorded once. This rearrangement joins TRBV12-1 to TRBJ2-7; the table gives TRBD1 as D, unverified against the DNA. TRBV12-1 corresponds to a pseudogene. This CDR3 is 17 amino acids long. This CDR3 is CASSFAPEGVDTYEQYF. The CDR3 nucleotides read TGTGCCAGCAGCTTTGCTCCCGAAGGGGTTGATACCTACGAGCAGTACTTC.

CDR3 DNA: TGTGCCAGCAGTGAGGGGGGGTTCTATGGCTACACCTTC. Encoded protein: CASSEGGFYGYTF. The chain is built from TRBV6-1 and TRBJ1-2; D may be TRBD1 (5 bases). V lost 3 bases, J lost 4 bases, and 9 bases lay in between. Looked up from germline, CDR1 is MNHNS and CDR2 is SASEGT. This CDR3 comprises 13 residues.

The table lists this clone with a count of one. The gene calls are TRBV19 and TRBJ1-2, with D perhaps matching TRBD1 (6 bases). The CDR3 covers 11 residues. Germline lookup yields CDR1 LNHDA and CDR2 SQIVND (reference sequence). CDR3 coding DNA: TGTGCTAATAAACAGGGCTATGGCTACACCTTC. Its protein product is CANKQGYGYTF.

The DNA for the CDR3 is TGTGCCAGCAGCTCAAGGGAGGGGACGGCCATTCAGTACTTC. Protein: CASSSREGTAIQYF. The V gene is TRBV7-9, the J gene TRBJ2-4, with TRBD2 identical over 7 bases. The CDR3 loop spans 14 amino acids. Losses at the gene ends were 4 bases for V and 9 bases for J; bases not matched to a gene: 9. The germline V gene encodes CDR1 SEHNR and CDR2 FQNEAQ (reference sequence).

The chain joins TRBV11-2 to TRBJ2-5, with a tentative D call TRBD1 (5 bases). Between the trimmed V and J ends, which lost 5 bases and 2 bases, there was a span of 12 bases. Germline V gene lookup returns CDR1 SGHAT and CDR2 FQNNGV. The CDR3 is 14 amino acids. The CDR3 DNA sequence: TGTGCCAGCAGCCCTACAGGTTATCAAGAGACCCAGTACTTC. Amino acids: CASSPTGYQETQYF.